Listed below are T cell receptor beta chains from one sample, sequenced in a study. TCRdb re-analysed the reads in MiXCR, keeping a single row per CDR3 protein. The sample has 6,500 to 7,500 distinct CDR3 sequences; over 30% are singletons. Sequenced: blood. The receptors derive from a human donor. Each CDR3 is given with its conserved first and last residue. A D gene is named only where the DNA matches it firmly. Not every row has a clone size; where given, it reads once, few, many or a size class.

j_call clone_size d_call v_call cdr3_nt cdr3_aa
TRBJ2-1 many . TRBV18 TGTGCCAGCTCACCCGAGGAGCTCGCCCTTCGGGTCGATGAGCAGTTCTTC CASSPEELALRVDEQFF
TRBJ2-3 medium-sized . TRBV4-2 TGTGCCAGCAGCCAAGAGCGGGAACCCCGCAAATCGCATTTT CASSQEREPRKSHF
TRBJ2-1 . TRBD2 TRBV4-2 TGTGCCAGCAGCCAAGAGCCGGCTAGCGGTTACAATGAGCAGTTCTTC CASSQEPASGYNEQFF
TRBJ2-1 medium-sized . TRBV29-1 TGCAGCGTTGAAACAGGGCGGCAGTTCTTC CSVETGRQFF
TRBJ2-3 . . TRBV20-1 TGCAGTGCTAGGCCCGAGGACAAATACACAGATACGCAGTATTTT CSARPEDKYTDTQYF
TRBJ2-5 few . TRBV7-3 TGTGCCAGCAGCCCGGACAGAAACTCCGGGACCCAGTACTTC CASSPDRNSGTQYF
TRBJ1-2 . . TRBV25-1 TGTGCCAGCAGTGAACCTTCTAACTATGGCTACACCTTC CASSEPSNYGYTF
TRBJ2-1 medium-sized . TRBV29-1 TGCAGCGTATCGACTAGAGGAGGCGTCAATGAGCAGTTCTTC CSVSTRGGVNEQFF
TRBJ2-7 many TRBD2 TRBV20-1 TGCAGTCCCGATGGGACTAGCGGGAGTTACGAGCAGTACTTC CSPDGTSGSYEQYF
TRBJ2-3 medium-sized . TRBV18 TGTGCCAGCTCACCACCGGCTAGCACAGATACGCAGTATTTT CASSPPASTDTQYF
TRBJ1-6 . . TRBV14 TGTGCCAGCAGCCAAGAGGTCAGGGATCATCAGCCCCTCCACTTT CASSQEVRDHQPLHF
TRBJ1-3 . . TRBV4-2 TGTGCCAGCAGCCAAGAGGGACTAGAGGGCCACACCATATATTTT CASSQEGLEGHTIYF
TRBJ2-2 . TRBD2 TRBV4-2 TGTGCCAGCAGCCATTCCGGACTAGCTTTT CASSHSGLAF
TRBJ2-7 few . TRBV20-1 TGCAGTGCTAGAGACCCCCGACAGTCTCACGAGCAGTACTTC CSARDPRQSHEQYF
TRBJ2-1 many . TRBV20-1 TGCAGTGCTAGATCACGCGTTTGGCTGGGAAACTACAATGAGCAGTTCTTC CSARSRVWLGNYNEQFF
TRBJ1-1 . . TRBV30 TGTGCCTGGAGTAGACCGAACACTGAAGCTTTCTTT CAWSRPNTEAFF
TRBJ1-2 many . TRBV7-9 TGTGCCAGCAGTCAAAAAGGGGCATACGGCTACACCTTC CASSQKGAYGYTF
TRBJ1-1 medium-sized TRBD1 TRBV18 TGTGCCAGCTCAGGACAGGGATCGGTTGACACTGAAGCTTTCTTT CASSGQGSVDTEAFF
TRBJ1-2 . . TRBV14 TGTGCCAGCAGCCCGCCCCGAGGTGAGGGCTACACCTTC CASSPPRGEGYTF
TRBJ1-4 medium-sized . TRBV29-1 TGCAGCGTTGACGCAGGAACTAATGAAAAACTGTTTTTT CSVDAGTNEKLFF
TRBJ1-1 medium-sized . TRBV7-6 TGTGCCAGCAGCCGAAGGAATAGAGGGGAAGAAGCTTTCTTT CASSRRNRGEEAFF
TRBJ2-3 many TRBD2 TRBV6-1 TGTGCCAGCAGTGAAGCTGGCCTAGCGGGAGCAGATACGCAGTATTTT CASSEAGLAGADTQYF
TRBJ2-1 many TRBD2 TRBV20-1 TGCAGTGCTAGCGGTTCCTTCGTAGCGGGAGCCTACAATGAGCAGTTCTTC CSASGSFVAGAYNEQFF
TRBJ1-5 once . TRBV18 TGTGCCAGCTCACCAGTGAGAGGGACTCAGCCCCAGCATTTT CASSPVRGTQPQHF
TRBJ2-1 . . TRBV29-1 TGCAGCGTTGAAGAGGCCGCCATGGAGGGAGGAAGGGATGAGCAGTTCTTC CSVEEAAMEGGRDEQFF
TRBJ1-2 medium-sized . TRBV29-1 TGCAGCGTTGAAGACAAGTTAGCTAACTATGGCTACACCTTC CSVEDKLANYGYTF
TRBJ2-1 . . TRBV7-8 TGTGCCAGCAGCCCCACAGATACGCAGTTCTTC CASSPTDTQFF
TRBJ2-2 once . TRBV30 TGTGCCTGGAGTGTGAACTGGAACACCGGGGAGCTGTTTTTT CAWSVNWNTGELFF
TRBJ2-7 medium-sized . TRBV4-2 TGTGCCAGCAGCCTAAATGGAGCGGAATCGTTCTACGAGCAGTACTTC CASSLNGAESFYEQYF
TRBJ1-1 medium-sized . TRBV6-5 TGTGCCAGCAGTTACAGGGACACGACCTTAGGTAAAGCTTTCTTT CASSYRDTTLGKAFF
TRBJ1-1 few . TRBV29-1 TGCAGCGTTGAAGATGCAGGGCAAGCTTTCTTT CSVEDAGQAFF
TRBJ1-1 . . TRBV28 TGTGCCAGCAGTTTATCAACGGGGACGACTGAAGCTTTCTTT CASSLSTGTTEAFF
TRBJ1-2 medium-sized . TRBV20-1 TGCAGTGCTTCCCGAATGGGCGGATACACCTTC CSASRMGGYTF
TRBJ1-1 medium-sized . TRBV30 TGTGCCTGGTCGGAAGCCCCCGCCGCTGAAGCTTTCTTT CAWSEAPAAEAFF
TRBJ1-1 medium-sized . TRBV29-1 TGCAGCGGCCTGGACGGCCACACTGAAGCTTTCTTT CSGLDGHTEAFF
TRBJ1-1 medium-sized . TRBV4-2 TGTGCCAGCAGCCCATGGCTCGGGAACACTGAAGCTTTCTTT CASSPWLGNTEAFF
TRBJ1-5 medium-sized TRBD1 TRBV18 TGTGCCAGCTCACCCCAGGGGGTTAGCAATCAGCCCCAGCATTTT CASSPQGVSNQPQHF
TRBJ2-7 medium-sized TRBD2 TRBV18 TGTGCCAGCTCACCCTTAGCGGGGAGCTCCTACGAGCAGTACTTC CASSPLAGSSYEQYF
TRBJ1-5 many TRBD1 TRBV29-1 TGCAGCGTTACGACAGGGAATAGCAATCAGCCCCAGCATTTT CSVTTGNSNQPQHF
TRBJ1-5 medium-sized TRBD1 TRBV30 TGTGCCTGGAGTTTAATGGCAGGGGGTCAGCCCCAGCATTTT CAWSLMAGGQPQHF
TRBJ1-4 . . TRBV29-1 TGCAGCGTTGAAGGGAGCGGGTTGGGTGAAAAACTGTTTTTT CSVEGSGLGEKLFF
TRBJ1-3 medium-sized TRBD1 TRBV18 TGTGCCAGCTCAGACGGGTGGTCGACAGGGGCCGGAAACACCATATATTTT CASSDGWSTGAGNTIYF
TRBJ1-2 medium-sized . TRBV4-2 TGTGCCAGCAGCCAAGAATTGGGAGCTAACTATGGCTACACCTTC CASSQELGANYGYTF
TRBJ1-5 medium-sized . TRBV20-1 TGCAGTGCTAGAGGGACAGTCAGACAGCCCCAGCATTTT CSARGTVRQPQHF
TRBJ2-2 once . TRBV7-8 . CASSLGGGDFNEQFFGELFF
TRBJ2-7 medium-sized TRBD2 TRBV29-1 TGCAGCGTTATCAGGCCTAGCGGGATGGGGGAGCAGTACTTC CSVIRPSGMGEQYF
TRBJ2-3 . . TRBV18 TGTGCCAGCTCACCACGCAATGGGGAGAATGAGCAGTATTTT CASSPRNGENEQYF
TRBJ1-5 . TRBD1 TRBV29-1 TGCAGCGTCGATTCAGGGGGTGCCGGTCAGCCCCAGCATTTT CSVDSGGAGQPQHF
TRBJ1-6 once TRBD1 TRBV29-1 TGCAGCGTTGAAGGACAGGGGTCACCCCTCCACTTT CSVEGQGSPLHF
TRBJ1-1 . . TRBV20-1 TGCAGTGCTAGAGTTTGGGGTAGCGGGACTGAAGCTTTCTTT CSARVWGSGTEAFF
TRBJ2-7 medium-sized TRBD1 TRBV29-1 TGCAGCGTTGATACAGGGGATTCCTACGAGCAGTACTTC CSVDTGDSYEQYF
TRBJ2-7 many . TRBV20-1 TGCAGTGCTCTACGAGCCGAGGCACTGAGCTACGAGCAGTACTTC CSALRAEALSYEQYF